This T cell receptor beta chain derives from a study of T-cell memory formation after mild COVID-19. In TCRdb, the 5' RACE reads were re-called with MiXCR into one record per CDR3 protein. The sample has roughly 150,000 distinct CDR3 sequences, more than 14% seen once; the top ten hold around 14%. Germline V gene lookup returns CDR1 SGDLS and CDR2 YYNGEE. CDR3 length equals 17 residues. V was pared by 2 bases and J by 3 bases, with 12 bases of the junction left unmatched. Many counts were recorded for this clonotype. Input material: PBMCs or a T cell subset sorted from them (not recorded which). The genes are TRBV9 and TRBJ2-5; the match to TRBD2 covers 8 bases. This sequence originates from an adult woman who had mild COVID-19 (a few samples of this study predate the infection). Cell type and time point are not known. The CDR3: CASSVSFSSSGEETQYF. The CDR3, as DNA: TGTGCCAGCAGCGTCTCGTTCTCGAGTAGCGGGGAAGAGACCCAGTACTTC.